This T cell receptor beta chain was sequenced for a study of tumor-infiltrating lymphocytes in primary liver carcinoma. Study in general: Those enrolled were patients of both sexes, who were aged 30 to 69 years. Findings and caveats of the study: Just about 7-25% of leading clones were found in every one of five regions. Tumors carried a top-250-clone fraction significantly exceeding that of blood (p = 0.039).

It was from about 21-30 mg of unsorted bulk tissue that RNA and DNA were co-extracted. Surgical resection was the treatment these patients received for primary liver carcinoma. Comment on this clonotype: No antigen is known for it.

TCR beta cDNA was prepared out of approximately 470 ng total RNA by means of a constant-region primer. Slightly modified ARM-PCR served as the procedure for the TCR beta libraries. These libraries came from three rounds of nested multiplex PCR. Primers for the first two PCR rounds were TRBV1-TRBV30 forward primers and a C-beta reverse primer (approximately 10 cycles per round). TCRdb re-analysed the multiplex PCR reads in MiXCR, keeping a single row per CDR3 protein. The sample consists of about 48,000 distinct CDR3 sequences, over 65% of them appearing once. V was trimmed by 5 bases and J by 6 bases, leaving 19 bases between them. The CDR3 loop spans 16 amino acids. From germline, CDR1 is MGHRA and CDR2 YSYEKL.

The sequence was obtained from a middle-aged man with primary liver carcinoma and hepatitis B virus infection. This chain connects TRBV4-1 to TRBJ2-2; weak D call: TRBD2 (6 bases). Sequenced material: liver tumor tissue from sampling region 3. Subset meaning: tumor region T3, left-lateral pole. The CDR3 spells CASSKDTSGLSGELFF. CDR3 nucleotides: TGCGCCAGCAGCAAGGATACTTCGGGACTTTCCGGGGAGCTGTTTTTT.